Listed here are 26 T cell receptor beta chains from one sample, sequenced in a study of tissue T cells after allogeneic stem cell transplantation. Sequencing was performed with immunoSEQ multiplex PCR; in TCRdb, only in-frame clones are kept and a portion is missing. Of 3,000 or so clones in the sample, approximately 48% are singletons; the top ten hold more than 35%. Time point denoted: mouse harvest day 14 after allogeneic transplant. Mouse grafts combined 10^7 T-cell-depleted bone marrow cells with 10^6 splenic CD5+ T cells. The source material was gut tissue. These receptors all come from a female BALB/c mouse given C57BL/6 T cells with graft-versus-host disease after an allogeneic hematopoietic cell transplant.

As to this clone: Gene names denote mouse genes. The read ends 1 residue early relative to the CDR3; the germline J gene fills the gap. V gene TRBV3 combines with J gene TRBJ2-7; 7 bases agree with TRBD1. Germline CDR1 SNHLY, CDR2 FYNGKV (reference sequence). Losses at the gene ends were 5 bases for V and 6 bases for J; bases not matched to a gene: 7. The CDR3 contains 13 residues. The CDR3 reads CASSPSQGIEQYF. CDR3 DNA (partial): TGTGCCAGCAGCCCATCACAGGGGATTGAACAGTAC. Full variable domain (missing parts from reference TRBV3 and TRBJ2-7): GPKVLQIPSHQIIDMGQMVTLNCDPVSNHLYFYWYKQILGQQMEFLVNFYNGKVMEKSKLFKDQFSVERPDGSYFTLKIQPTALEDSAVYFCASSPSQGIEQYFGPGTRLTVL.

This clone was observed a handful of times. All gene names here are mouse names. With the read ending 1 residue before the CDR3 end, the germline J gene is used to fill in that end. The V and J genes are TRBV2 and TRBJ2-7; the D gene is possibly TRBD1 (6 bases). The V gene lost 4 bases and the J gene lost 3 bases, with 10 bases spanning the gap. This CDR3 spans 13 amino acids. CDR1 and CDR2 (germline): LGHNA, YSYQKL. The sequenced part of the CDR3 DNA is TGTGCCAGCAGCCGACAGGCCCTCTATGAACAGTAC. Translating gives CASSRQALYEQY. The full CDR3 is CASSRQALYEQYF.

The table lists this clone with a few counts. The gene names here belong to mouse. The read finishes 1 residue shy of the CDR3 end, and the germline J gene is used to complete it. The chain carries TRBV15 and TRBJ2-2; D remains unclear. Trimming shortened V by 5 bases and J by 0 bases, and 4 bases separated the two germline ends. CDR3 size: 13 residues. Germline V gene data show CDR1 as SGHND and CDR2 as FRSKSL. CDR3 protein: CASSRTNTGQLYF. The CDR3 bases that were read are TGTGCCAGCAGTCGAACAAACACCGGGCAGCTCTAC.

Details on this clone: Genes and germline are mouse. From the germline J gene comes the end of the CDR3, since the read stops 1 residue before it. The chain has TRBV26 and TRBJ1-4; D is unresolved. Germline V gene data show CDR1 as KGHPV and CDR2 as FQNQEV (reference sequence). This CDR3 spans 14 amino acids. Trimming cost V 3 bases and J 0 bases, with 5 bases left between them. CDR3 DNA, as far as it was read: TGTGCCAGCAGTCTTGGGATTTCCAACGAAAGATTATTT. This translates into CASSLGISNERLF. The CDR3 in its entirety is CASSLGISNERLFF.

A word on this clone: Genes here carry mouse names. The read ends 1 residue shy of where the CDR3 ends; the end is completed using the germline J gene. V usage is TRBV1 and J usage is TRBJ1-3; the D gene is possibly TRBD1 (5 bases). The germline V gene has CDR1 NSQYPW and CDR2 LRSPGD (reference sequence). V was shortened by 2 bases and J by 0 bases, with 5 bases between the two germline ends. There are 14 residues in the CDR3. The CDR3 bases that were read are TGCACCTGCAGTGCAAGGGGTTCTGGAAATACGCTCTAT. As protein: CTCSARGSGNTLY. The full CDR3 protein reads CTCSARGSGNTLYF.

With respect to this clone: Gene names follow the mouse nomenclature. The CDR3 end is not reached by the read, which stops 1 residue before it; the germline J gene fills it in. The chain employs TRBV3 and TRBJ2-7, with D unresolved. CDR3 length equals 11 residues. Between the trimmed V and J ends, which lost 1 base and 5 bases, there was a span of 3 bases. Looked up from germline, CDR1 is SNHLY and CDR2 is FYNGKV (reference sequence). Partial CDR3 DNA: TGTGCCAGCAGCTTAGAGGATGAACAGTAC. Translation gives CASSLEDEQY. The entire CDR3 protein reads CASSLEDEQYF.

On this clone: The listed genes are named as in mouse. The sequenced fragment ends 1 residue before the CDR3 boundary, so the rest is inferred from the germline J gene. The chain is built from TRBV14 and TRBJ1-4; 9 bases align to TRBD1. The V gene end was trimmed by 2 bases and the J gene end by 0 bases; junction bases not matched to a gene: 11. CDR3 length equals 19 residues. Germline assignment: CDR1 SGHDT and CDR2 FRDEAV. The sequenced CDR3 bases are TGTGCCAGCAGTTTGTCCCGGGACAGGGAGGGAATTTCCAACGAAAGATTATTT. Protein product: CASSLSRDREGISNERLF. The whole CDR3 protein reads CASSLSRDREGISNERLFF.

This clone has only a few counts. These gene names are mouse names. The CDR3 is CASSWDRGYEQYF. The CDR3 DNA, read in part, is TGTGCCAGCAGCTGGGACAGGGGTTATGAACAGTAC. V and J are TRBV3 and TRBJ2-7; TRBD1 matches at 10 bases. The CDR3 end is not reached by the read, which stops 1 residue before it; the germline J gene fills it in. With V trimmed by 4 bases and J by 4 bases, 1 base remained unmatched. The CDR3 totals 13 residues. CDR1 and CDR2 from the germline V gene are SNHLY and FYNGKV (reference sequence).

In this sample, this clone is large (0.1 to 1%). The genes and germline here are from mouse. The CDR3 sequence: CASSLYMPGTVNNQAPLF. The CDR3 bases that were read are TGTGCCAGCAGTCTGTATATGCCCGGGACAGTTAACAACCAGGCTCCGCTT. V gene TRBV24 combines with J gene TRBJ1-5, with 7 bases aligning to TRBD1. The read halts 1 residue ahead of the CDR3 end, with the missing end drawn from the germline J gene. The CDR3 runs to 18 residues. After removal of 0 bases from V and 0 bases from J, the junction contained 8 bases not matched to a gene. The germline CDR1 and CDR2 sequences are KGHTA and FRNEEI.

A note on this clone: Mouse germline and gene names are used. The read is 1 residue too short to cover the CDR3 end, so that end is filled in from the germline J gene. The chain couples TRBV3 to TRBJ1-4; D not certain. This CDR3 has 17 residues. From germline, CDR1 is SNHLY and CDR2 FYNGKV (reference sequence). The germline V and J ends were trimmed by 2 bases and 2 bases, with 15 bases remaining between them. CDR3 protein: CASSLFPGPASNERLFF. The sequenced part of the CDR3 DNA is TGTGCCAGCAGCTTATTCCCCGGGCCAGCCTCCAACGAAAGATTATTT.

Details on this clone: Germline and genes here are mouse. The CDR3 goes on 1 residue after the read ends, and that part is filled in from the germline J gene. This chain connects TRBV23 to TRBJ1-3; the table assigns TRBD1, which was not confirmed against the DNA. The CDR3 contains 16 residues. Germline lookup yields CDR1 KGHTA and CDR2 FQNQQP. The CDR3 sequence: CSSRQTGPPSGNTLYF. The covered CDR3 bases are TGCTCCAGCAGACAAACAGGGCCTCCTTCTGGAAATACGCTCTAT.

On this clone: Gene and germline names: mouse. The read gets to within 1 residue of the CDR3 end, and the germline J gene fills in the rest. V and J are TRBV23 and TRBJ1-4; the D call in the table, TRBD1, was not verified against the DNA. Germline V lookup: CDR1 KGHTA, CDR2 FQNQQP. This CDR3 spans 16 amino acids. CDR3 amino acids: CSSSPWTGGGNERLFF. The part of the CDR3 DNA that was read is TGCTCCAGCAGTCCCTGGACAGGGGGGGGCAACGAAAGATTATTT.

This clone has a handful of counts. The gene symbols are mouse symbols. The read terminates 1 residue ahead of where the CDR3 ends, so the germline J gene completes it. The chain employs TRBV29 and TRBJ2-7; TRBD2 matches 7 bases. The CDR3 has 11 amino acids. Trimming cost V 11 bases and J 2 bases; bases outside gene matches: 3. The germline V gene encodes CDR1 MSHET and CDR2 SYDVDS. CDR3 DNA, as far as it was read: TGTGCTGGGGGGGAGCCCTATGAACAGTAC. This gives the protein CAGGEPYEQY. The CDR3 in full is CAGGEPYEQYF.

This clone appeared a few times. Here the gene names and germline are mouse. The CDR3 end lies 1 residue beyond the end of the read and is filled in from the germline J gene. The genes are TRBV3 and TRBJ1-3, with unresolved D. Trimming cost V 4 bases and J 0 bases, with 7 bases left between them. The CDR3 sequence is 14 residues long. Germline V gene sequence: CDR1 SNHLY, CDR2 FYNGKV (reference sequence). The covered CDR3 bases are TGTGCCAGCAGCTCACAAAATTCTGGAAATACGCTCTAT. Translating it yields CASSSQNSGNTLY. The whole CDR3 protein is CASSSQNSGNTLYF.

About this clone: The junction differs from germline at one of its ends, possibly a read error. Gene names refer to mouse genes. Read sequence stops 1 residue before the CDR3 end, and the germline J gene provides the missing end. The chain couples TRBV13-2 to TRBJ2-5; D is ambiguous. The germline V gene encodes CDR1 NNHNN and CDR2 SYGAGS (reference sequence). The CDR3 covers 12 residues. Incomplete CDR3 DNA: TGTGCCAGCAGTGACATCCAAGACACCCAGTAC. Protein product: CASSDIQDTQY. From start to end, the CDR3 is CASSDIQDTQYF.

Comments on this clone: Each gene name is a mouse one. The read gets to within 1 residue of the CDR3 end, and the germline J gene fills in the rest. The rearrangement joins TRBV13-1 to TRBJ1-1; a possible D gene is TRBD1 (6 bases). The CDR3 totals 13 residues. Germline CDR1 and CDR2: NSHNY and SYGAGN. Trimming stripped 5 bases from V and 3 bases from J, with 11 bases between. The CDR3 bases that were read are TGTGCCAGCAGCCTCAACAGGGACACAGAAGTCTTC. It translates to CASSLNRDTEVF. The entire CDR3 is CASSLNRDTEVFF.

This clone was seen a handful of times. The genes are named according to mouse. Read sequence stops 1 residue before the CDR3 end, and the germline J gene provides the missing end. This chain joins TRBV5 and TRBJ2-7, with unresolved D. The CDR3 sequence is 11 residues long. Trimming removed 1 base at V and 6 bases at J, with 4 bases between. CDR1 is LGHNA, CDR2 YNLKQL, per germline (reference sequence). CDR3: CASSQGGEQYF. The sequenced CDR3 bases are TGTGCCAGCAGCCAAGGGGGTGAACAGTAC.

As to this clone: All gene names here are mouse names. From the germline J gene comes the end of the CDR3, since the read stops 1 residue before it. The chain carries TRBV31 and TRBJ1-1, with 8 positions matching TRBD1. The CDR3 loop spans 14 amino acids. CDR1 and CDR2 from the germline V gene are GKSSPN and SITVG. Unmatched junction bases numbered 1, after V lost 0 bases and J lost 1 base. The CDR3 DNA, read in part, is TGTGCCTGGAGTCTAGGGACAGGGAACACAGAAGTCTTC. Translation gives CAWSLGTGNTEVF. The CDR3 as a whole reads CAWSLGTGNTEVFF.

Of note for this clone: Each gene name is a mouse one. From the germline J gene comes the end of the CDR3, since the read stops 1 residue before it. The chain carries TRBV16 and TRBJ2-4; 11 bases line up with TRBD2. V lost 0 bases and J lost 10; bases outside the gene matches: 3. CDR1 and CDR2 (germline): SGHSA, FRNQAP. The CDR3 consists of 14 residues. The CDR3 loop is CASSLETGGEALYF. Partial CDR3 DNA: TGTGCAAGCAGCTTAGAGACTGGGGGGGAGGCCTTGTAC.

A note on this clone: Germline and genes: mouse. The missing CDR3 end, 1 residue past where the read stops, is filled in from the germline J gene. V usage is TRBV16 and J usage is TRBJ1-3; D is undetermined. The length of the CDR3 is 14 residues. Germline V lookup: CDR1 SGHSA, CDR2 FRNQAP. Trimming removed 1 base from V and 0 bases from J, with 4 bases in between. This CDR3 reads CASSLVDSGNTLYF. The covered CDR3 bases are TGTGCAAGCAGCTTAGTAGATTCTGGAAATACGCTCTAT.

Comments on this clone: Mouse gene names apply. The CDR3 DNA, read in part, is TGCTCCAGCAGTCAGGGGGGCCGGGGAAACACCTTGTAC. This codes for CSSSQGGRGNTLY. The full-length CDR3 reads as CSSSQGGRGNTLYF. V usage is TRBV23 and J usage is TRBJ2-4; the D call of TRBD2 is as the table states it, not checked on the DNA. The read comes to an end 1 residue before the CDR3 does, leaving the germline J gene to fill in the end. The CDR3 contains 14 residues. Germline V gene data show CDR1 as KGHTA and CDR2 as FQNQQP.

With respect to this clone: Gene labels here are mouse ones. The CDR3 sequence is CASSHGTGKVFF. The sequenced part of the CDR3 DNA is TGTGCCAGCTCTCATGGGACAGGGAAAGTCTTC. The gene calls are TRBV12-1 and TRBJ1-1, with 9 bases that match TRBD1. The sequenced fragment ends 1 residue before the CDR3 boundary, so the rest is inferred from the germline J gene. Germline lookup yields CDR1 SGHSN and CDR2 HYEKVE. The CDR3 sequence is 12 residues long. Germline trimming cut 2 bases from V and 9 bases from J; bases unmatched to any gene: 3.

Details on this clone: These gene names are mouse names. The CDR3 end lies 1 residue beyond the end of the read and is filled in from the germline J gene. The chain carries TRBV15 and TRBJ2-4; D gene uncertain. V lost 5 bases and J lost 2, with 2 bases in between. CDR3 length: 11 amino acids. The germline gives CDR1 SGHND, CDR2 FRSKSL. CDR3 region: CASSLQNTLYF. The covered CDR3 bases are TGTGCCAGCAGTCTTCAAAACACCTTGTAC.

About this clone itself: The listed genes are named as in mouse. The read finishes 1 residue shy of the CDR3 end, and the germline J gene is used to complete it. The genes are TRBV13-1 and TRBJ2-3; TRBD2 agrees at 9 bases. Per the germline V gene, CDR1 is NSHNY and CDR2 is SYGAGN. V shed 5 bases and J 2 bases; nucleotides not matched to a gene: 6. The CDR3 has 15 amino acids. Partial CDR3 DNA: TGTGCCAGCAGAACTGGGGGGCGCGATGCAGAAACGCTGTAT. It translates to CASRTGGRDAETLY. The whole CDR3 protein is CASRTGGRDAETLYF.

As for this clone: Gene names and germline refer to mouse. The missing CDR3 end, 1 residue past where the read stops, is filled in from the germline J gene. The J gene is TRBJ2-4, the V gene TRBV19; a possible D gene is TRBD2 (7 bases). Trimming took off 2 bases at V and 1 base at J, with 8 bases between the two ends. The CDR3 runs to 14 residues. Germline assignment: CDR1 FNHDT and CDR2 SITEND (reference sequence). The sequenced CDR3 bases are TGTGCCAGCAGTATGGGGGGCGGTCAAAACACCTTGTAC. Translating it yields CASSMGGGQNTLY. The whole CDR3 is CASSMGGGQNTLYF.

This clone is a singleton in its sample. These gene names are mouse names. Read sequence stops 1 residue before the CDR3 end, and the germline J gene provides the missing end. This chain uses TRBV13-2 with TRBJ2-7; 9 bases line up with TRBD2. The V gene end was trimmed by 7 bases and the J gene end by 0 bases; junction bases not matched to a gene: 8. The CDR3 contains 15 residues. Germline V CDR1 and CDR2: NNHNN, SYGAGS (reference sequence). CDR3: CASSLTGGSSYEQYF. Partial CDR3 DNA: TGTGCCAGCAGCCTGACTGGGGGAAGCTCCTATGAACAGTAC.